Listed below are T cell receptor beta chains from one sample, sequenced in a study of blood T cell repertoires in COVID-19. Only in-frame clones appear in the TCRdb table, and some are missing; sequencing was by immunoSEQ multiplex PCR. The sample lists tens of thousands of clones, 86% occurring once. The sequenced sample was peripheral blood. These receptors all stem from a man aged 50 or older with active COVID-19. The CDR3 runs from the conserved cysteine through the conserved F or W.

V: TRBV11-2
CDR3: CASSFVQGAINEQYF

V: TRBV6-5
CDR3: CASSSRGTEAFF

V: TRBV9
CDR3: CASSVEAPGTSVATQYF

V: TRBV7-2
CDR3: CASSIQGRYNSPLHF

V: TRBV27
CDR3: CASSFHSQPNGYTF

V: TRBV19
CDR3: CASSNGSPGTDTQYF

V: TRBV18
CDR3: CASSELSGGNEQFF

V: TRBV19
CDR3: CACKTGAPYNEQFF

V: TRBV12-3/TRBV12-4
CDR3: CASSLTGGYGYTF

V: TRBV19
CDR3: CASSEDRALPPLHF

V: TRBV7-3
CDR3: CASSLTTGNEQFF

V: TRBV25-1
CDR3: CASSESEVYGYTF

V: TRBV6-1
CDR3: CASSEGRFYEQYF

V: TRBV5-1
CDR3: CASSLSSSGNYNEQFF

V: TRBV19
CDR3: CASRTDQNYGYTF

V: TRBV9
CDR3: CASSVNSYQSGNTIYF

V: TRBV5-4
CDR3: CASSFTGHSTDTQYF

V: TRBV14
CDR3: CASSHPSRGTWGYTF

V: TRBV27
CDR3: CASSLTGGYGYTF

V: TRBV19
CDR3: CASSIGTTTSGPQHF

V: TRBV28
CDR3: CASSALTIGENLF

V: TRBV3-1/TRBV3-2
CDR3: CASSPRQSTGELFF

V: TRBV12-5
CDR3: CASGPGTVNEQFF

V: TRBV5-4
CDR3: CASSLREGSGRDTQYF

V: TRBV6-1
CDR3: CASSEAGPREGIQYF

V: TRBV4-1
CDR3: CASSQERRTTGELFF

V: TRBV4-2
CDR3: CASSQSRVSGNTIYF

V: TRBV27
CDR3: CASSLSFSGNTIYF

V: TRBV7-9
CDR3: CASSSTSGGTDTQYF

V: TRBV13
CDR3: CASSQGQGNTDTQYF

V: TRBV30
CDR3: CAWSVSRGGNTIYF

V: TRBV28
CDR3: CASRTGAQGTGELFF

V: TRBV18
CDR3: CASSPLDRGHEQYF

V: TRBV6-1
CDR3: CASSEGTVSHQPQHF

V: TRBV5-8
CDR3: CASRRAGRGGLETQYF

V: TRBV29-1
CDR3: CSVHRTGAGNTEAFF